Listed here are 18 T cell receptor beta chains from one sample, sequenced in a study of blood T cell repertoires in COVID-19. The protocol was immunoSEQ multiplex PCR, while the TCRdb copy is restricted to in-frame clones and leaves out a portion. The sample holds 70,000 or so clones, approximately 78% seen once. The sample consisted of peripheral blood. The receptors were gathered from a human donor in a cohort sampled during active COVID-19.

The rearrangement joins TRBV10-3 to TRBJ2-7, with 8 bases aligning to TRBD1. CDR1 ENHRY and CDR2 SYGVKD come from the germline V gene. J gave up 5 bases and V 9 bases, and 9 bases lay outside the gene matches. This CDR3 has 13 amino acids. The CDR3 loop is CAMRGQGGDEQYF. In nucleotides, the CDR3 is TGTGCCATGCGAGGACAGGGTGGCGACGAGCAGTACTTC.

The CDR3 here is CASSSRSSYNEQFF. CDR3 nucleotide sequence: TGTGCCAGCAGTTCCCGGTCCTCCTACAATGAGCAGTTCTTC. The rearrangement links TRBV2 to TRBJ2-1, with D hard to call. Trimming took 5 bases from V and 0 from J, leaving 8 bases between them. The CDR3 consists of 14 residues. Looked up from germline, CDR1 is SNHLY and CDR2 is FYNNEI.

The chain has TRBV5-1 and TRBJ2-3; a weak D match, TRBD2 (5 bases). V lost 7 bases, J lost 3 bases, and 18 bases lay in between. Per the germline V gene, CDR1 is SGHRS and CDR2 is YFSETQ. CDR3 size: 15 residues. The CDR3 spells CASAPLGGETDTQYF. The CDR3 region has the DNA TGCGCCAGCGCCCCGCTAGGAGGAGAAACAGATACGCAGTATTTT.

V gene TRBV6-5 combines with J gene TRBJ2-7, with TRBD1 matching 9 bases. Germline V gene lookup returns CDR1 MNHEY and CDR2 SVGAGI. The CDR3 runs 13 residues. Trimming took 8 bases from V and 6 from J; bases not matched to a gene: 8. CDR3 in amino acids: CASGGQGPSEQYF. The CDR3 DNA follows: TGTGCCAGCGGGGGACAGGGACCCTCCGAGCAGTACTTC.

V gene TRBV28 combines with J gene TRBJ2-7; TRBD1 is a possible D gene (6 bases). Deletions cut 6 bases from V and 2 bases from J, with 14 bases between. The CDR3 extends over 14 amino acids. The V gene's germline CDR1 is MDHEN and CDR2 SYDVKM. CDR3 bases: TGTGCCAGCAGCACCCCAGGGGTAGCCTACGAGCAGTACTTC. This sequence encodes CASSTPGVAYEQYF.

CDR3 nucleotide sequence: TGTGCCAGCAGGGGACAGGCGTACTATGGCTACACCTTC. This codes for CASRGQAYYGYTF. The chain links TRBV27 to TRBJ1-2; TRBD1 aligns across 8 bases. Germline V gives CDR1 MNHEY, CDR2 SMNVEV (reference sequence). V lost 6 bases to trimming and J lost 3 bases; unmatched junction nucleotides: 3. The CDR3 is made up of 13 amino acids.

The V call is TRBV24-1, the J call TRBJ2-2; 7 bases are a match to TRBD1. V trimming: 4 bases; J trimming: 1 base; junction bases outside the gene matches: 8. CDR1 and CDR2 from the germline V gene are KGHDR and SFDVKD. The CDR3 has 17 amino acids. CDR3 DNA: TGTGCCACCAGTGACCCCACCGGGACAGAGAACACCGGGGAGCTGTTTTTT. Its protein product is CATSDPTGTENTGELFF.

The chain employs TRBV10-3 and TRBJ2-7; D gene unclear. The CDR3 runs to 12 residues. The germline CDR1 and CDR2 sequences are ENHRY and SYGVKD. The V and J ends lost 10 bases and 3 bases respectively, with 13 bases between them. CDR3 DNA sequence: TGTGCCACCAACTCCGATCTCTACGAGCAGTACTTC. Residues: CATNSDLYEQYF.

This clone was found a few times. This rearrangement joins TRBV11-2 to TRBJ1-1; 7 bases match TRBD1. Germline loops: CDR1 SGHAT, CDR2 FQNNGV. The CDR3 has 14 residues. V lost 1 base to trimming and J lost 3 bases; unmatched junction nucleotides: 2. CDR3 DNA: TGTGCCAGCAGCTTAGCAGGGGGTTACACTGAAGCTTTCTTT. The encoded protein is CASSLAGGYTEAFF.

The J gene is TRBJ1-4, the V gene TRBV14; 8 bases map to TRBD1. Trimming took 2 bases from V and 8 from J; bases not matched to a gene: 7. The CDR3 loop spans 15 amino acids. CDR1 and CDR2 (germline): SGHDN, FVKESK. The CDR3 sequence: CASSQSTGEREKLFF. CDR3 sequence (DNA): TGTGCCAGCAGCCAATCGACAGGGGAGAGGGAAAAACTGTTTTTT. Combining the CDR3 with reference TRBV14 and TRBJ1-4 gives the whole variable domain EAGVTQFPSHSVIEKGQTVTLRCDPISGHDNLYWYRRVMGKEIKFLLHFVKESKQDESGMPNNRFLAERTGGTYSTLKVQPAELEDSGVYFCASSQSTGEREKLFFGSGTQLSVL.

The chain is built from TRBV7-9 and TRBJ2-7, with TRBD1 matching over 10 bases. This CDR3 has 16 amino acids. Trimming took 4 bases from V and 1 from J; bases not matched to a gene: 7. The germline gives CDR1 SEHNR, CDR2 FQNEAQ (reference sequence). CDR3 bases: TGTGCCAGCAGCTCCTTTCGGACAGGGGGTTCCTACGAGCAGTACTTC. Amino acids: CASSSFRTGGSYEQYF. Complete variable domain (other parts from reference TRBV7-9 and TRBJ2-7): DTGVSQNPRHKITKRGQNVTFRCDPISEHNRLYWYRQTLGQGPEFLTYFQNEAQLEKSRLLSDRFSAERPKGSFSTLEIQRTEQGDSAMYLCASSSFRTGGSYEQYFGPGTRLTVT.

V is TRBV11-2 and J is TRBJ1-1, with 9 positions matching TRBD1. The J segment lost 2 bases and the V segment lost 2 bases, leaving 3 bases of the junction unmatched. Germline assignment: CDR1 SGHAT and CDR2 FQNNGV. This CDR3 contains 15 residues. The CDR3 spells CASSLKGQGNTEAFF. The CDR3 coding sequence is TGTGCCAGCAGCTTAAAGGGACAGGGTAACACTGAAGCTTTCTTT.

This clone was seen only once. This chain uses TRBV7-9 with TRBJ1-5, with TRBD1 matching over 9 bases. Trimming took 3 bases from V and 4 from J; bases not matched to a gene: 16. CDR3 length equals 19 residues. CDR1 SEHNR and CDR2 FQNEAQ come from the germline V gene (reference sequence). CDR3 residues: CASSLGTGIGGGRNQPQHF. The CDR3 nucleotides are TGTGCCAGCAGCTTGGGGACAGGGATTGGGGGTGGACGGAATCAGCCCCAGCATTTT. Filled out from reference TRBV7-9 and TRBJ1-5, the complete variable domain reads DTGVSQNPRHKITKRGQNVTFRCDPISEHNRLYWYRQTLGQGPEFLTYFQNEAQLEKSRLLSDRFSAERPKGSFSTLEIQRTEQGDSAMYLCASSLGTGIGGGRNQPQHFGDGTRLSIL.

The chain is built from TRBV19 and TRBJ1-3; D uncertain. Germline loops: CDR1 LNHDA, CDR2 SQIVND (reference sequence). CDR3 length: 16 residues. Between the trimmed V and J ends, which lost 6 bases and 0 bases, there was a span of 15 bases. DNA of the CDR3: TGTGCCAGTAGATCCGGGGAAGGCCGCTCTGGAAACACCATATATTTT. This encodes CASRSGEGRSGNTIYF.

The chain links TRBV11-2 to TRBJ2-3; D might be TRBD2 (7 bases). The CDR3 is made up of 17 amino acids. The germline gives CDR1 SGHAT, CDR2 FQNNGV. The V end was cut by 2 bases, the J end by 4 bases, with 19 bases between. CDR3 region: CASSLRGAVNPPDTQYF. CDR3 DNA: TGTGCCAGCAGCTTACGGGGGGCGGTCAACCCCCCAGATACGCAGTATTTT.

This sequence joins TRBV6-2 or TRBV6-3 and TRBJ2-3; TRBD2 agrees at 14 bases. The CDR3 contains 14 residues. Per germline, CDR1 MNHEY and CDR2 SVGEGT. V lost 6 bases to trimming and J lost 8 bases; unmatched junction nucleotides: 4. CDR3 sequence reads: CASSQGLAGATQYF. The CDR3 bases are TGTGCCAGCAGCCAGGGACTAGCGGGAGCTACGCAGTATTTT.

The V call is TRBV19, the J call TRBJ1-5; D may be TRBD1 (5 bases). CDR1 is LNHDA and CDR2 is SQIVND in the germline V gene (reference sequence). The CDR3 is made up of 14 amino acids. Trimming took off 1 base at V and 5 bases at J, with 9 bases between the two ends. CDR3: CASSIAGGYQPQHF. The CDR3 DNA is TGTGCCAGTAGTATAGCGGGGGGGTATCAGCCCCAGCATTTT.

To note about this clone: This sample includes further DNA sequences coding for the same CDR3. V is TRBV30 and J is TRBJ2-5; no firm D call. Trimming pared 0 bases from V and 5 bases from J, leaving 7 bases between. CDR1 is GTSNPN and CDR2 is SVGIG in the germline V gene (reference sequence). This CDR3 has 12 residues. The CDR3 is CAWSVFRETQYF. In DNA, the CDR3 is TGTGCCTGGAGTGTATTCCGGGAGACCCAGTACTTC. The complete variable domain, with remaining parts taken from reference TRBV30 and TRBJ2-5, reads SQTIHQWPATLVQPVGSPLSLECTVEGTSNPNLYWYRQAAGRGLQLLFYSVGIGQISSEVPQNLSASRPQDRQFILSSKKLLLSDSGFYLCAWSVFRETQYFGPGTRLLVL.